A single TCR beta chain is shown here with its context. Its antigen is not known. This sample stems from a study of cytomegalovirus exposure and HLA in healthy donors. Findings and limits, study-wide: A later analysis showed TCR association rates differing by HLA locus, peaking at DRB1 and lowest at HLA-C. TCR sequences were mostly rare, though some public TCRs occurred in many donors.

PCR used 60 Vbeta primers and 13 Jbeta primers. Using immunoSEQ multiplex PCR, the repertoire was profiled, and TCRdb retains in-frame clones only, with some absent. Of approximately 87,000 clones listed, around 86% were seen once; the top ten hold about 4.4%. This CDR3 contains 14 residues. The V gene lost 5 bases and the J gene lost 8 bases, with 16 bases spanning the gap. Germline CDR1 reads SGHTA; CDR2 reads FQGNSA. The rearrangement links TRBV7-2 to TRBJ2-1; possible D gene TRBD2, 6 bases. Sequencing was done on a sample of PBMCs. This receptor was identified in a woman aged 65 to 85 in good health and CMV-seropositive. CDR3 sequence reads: CASSPTSAADEQFF. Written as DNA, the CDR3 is TGTGCCAGCAGCCCGACTAGTGCCGCGGATGAGCAGTTCTTC.